This T cell receptor (beta chain) was found in a study of T cell repertoires in cytomegalovirus infection. Study-level findings and limits: Ex vivo, HLA-C-restricted CMV-specific TCR beta clonotypes prevailed over the rest of the response. Cumulated frequencies of public TCR beta families served to identify carriers of CMV plus the relevant HLA.

V trimming: 5 bases; J trimming: 1 base; junction bases outside the gene matches: 5. Germline CDR1 MDHEN, CDR2 SYDVKM. The CDR3 is 16 residues long. This clonotype showed up just a few times. Its antigen is undetermined. From the reads, TCRdb called clonotypes with MiXCR, one entry per CDR3 protein. The table has fewer than 350,000 distinct CDR3 sequences, 29% seen once; the top ten hold 20%. This sequence joins TRBV28 and TRBJ1-6; TRBD1 agrees at 7 bases. The specimen was cultured PBMCs, collected from culture after CMV antigen stimulation. This TCR derives from a human donor in good health (CMV status not recorded). Some clones in this sample may be carry-over from other donors' samples. CDR3 DNA: TGTGCCAGCAGTCAGGGGGGAGGATCCTATAATTCACCCCTCCACTTT. This codes for CASSQGGGSYNSPLHF.